Included here is one T cell receptor (beta chain) sequence, with context. The V gene end was trimmed by 5 bases and the J gene end by 0 bases; junction bases not matched to a gene: 5. The CDR3 covers 15 residues. The germline CDR1 and CDR2 sequences are SNHLY and FYNNEI. The source of the sample is a study of blood T cell repertoires in COVID-19. About the research overall: Sources were T cells, B-cell-depleted T cells, or PBMCs; the material itself was cDNA or gDNA.

In the source study's methods: Using reference gene primer amplification, nucleated cell counts were estimated. Profiled with immunoSEQ multiplex PCR; TCRdb holds only in-frame clones, not every one. D and trimming were read from the DNA, whereas the V and J calls and clone size are those reported in that table. Seen here are 300,000 to 400,000 clones, 88% observed once, and the top ten hold roughly 0.97%. In terms of age and location, participants ranged from roughly 18 to 95 years and lived in about two dozen US areas. Sequenced sample: PBMCs or T cells enriched from blood (not recorded which). The J gene is TRBJ2-3, the V gene TRBV2; 7 positions match TRBD2. The TCR sequence derives from a young woman with acute COVID-19. The CDR3 here is CASSTRGDSTDTQYF. DNA of the CDR3: TGTGCCAGCAGTACCCGGGGGGATAGCACAGATACGCAGTATTTT.